These T cell receptor beta chains were read from a single sample in a study of spatial heterogeneity in lung cancer. From the 5' RACE reads, TCRdb called clonotypes with MiXCR, one entry per CDR3 protein. The table has about 38,000 distinct CDR3 sequences, around 7% seen once; the top ten hold 25% to 30%. Specimen: PBMCs, collected at surgery. These receptors came from a male donor with early-stage non-small cell lung cancer. Each CDR3 is given with its conserved first and last residue. D genes are given only for firm matches. Rows give clone size only sometimes, using once, few, many, or a class for an expanded clone.

D gene: TRBD2; clone size: .; J gene: TRBJ2-1; V gene: TRBV9; CDR3 DNA: TGTGCCAGCAGCCTGGGGACTAGCGGATTCCTAAGTGGGCAGTTCTTC; CDR3 protein: CASSLGTSGFLSGQFF
D gene: .; clone size: many; J gene: TRBJ1-4; V gene: TRBV5-1; CDR3 DNA: TGCGCCAGCAGCCCCCTGCAGGGGTCGTACGAAAAACTGTTTTTT; CDR3 protein: CASSPLQGSYEKLFF
D gene: TRBD2; clone size: .; J gene: TRBJ2-5; V gene: TRBV6-2/TRBV6-3; CDR3 DNA: TGTGCCAGCAGCGACCATAGCGGGGAGACCCAGTACTTC; CDR3 protein: CASSDHSGETQYF
D gene: TRBD2; clone size: many; J gene: TRBJ2-4; V gene: TRBV12-3/TRBV12-4; CDR3 DNA: TGTGCCAGCCGGCCACGTCCCGGGACTAGCGGGGGGCCAGTAAACATTCAGTACTTC; CDR3 protein: CASRPRPGTSGGPVNIQYF
D gene: TRBD1; clone size: .; J gene: TRBJ2-2; V gene: TRBV24-1; CDR3 DNA: TGTGCCATCAGTGATTTGGGACAGGGAGGCACCGGGGAGCTGTTTTTT; CDR3 protein: CAISDLGQGGTGELFF
D gene: .; clone size: many; J gene: TRBJ2-1; V gene: TRBV7-9; CDR3 DNA: TGTGCCAGCAGCCTCTCAGGGGTTTACAATGAGCAGTTCTTC; CDR3 protein: CASSLSGVYNEQFF
D gene: .; clone size: many; J gene: TRBJ2-7; V gene: TRBV27; CDR3 DNA: TGTGCCAGTGGGGCTTCCTCCTACGAGCAGTACTTC; CDR3 protein: CASGASSYEQYF
D gene: .; clone size: many; J gene: TRBJ1-1; V gene: TRBV20-1; CDR3 DNA: TGCAGTGCTAGGGCTGACCCAGCAGGAGCTTTCTTT; CDR3 protein: CSARADPAGAFF
D gene: .; clone size: few; J gene: TRBJ2-1; V gene: TRBV24-1; CDR3 DNA: TGTGCCACCAGTGATCCGGGGACTTACAATGAGCAGTTCTTC; CDR3 protein: CATSDPGTYNEQFF
D gene: .; clone size: .; J gene: TRBJ1-5; V gene: TRBV5-1; CDR3 DNA: TGCGCCAGCAGCTTGGCGGGGGCTGAGCCCCAGCATTTT; CDR3 protein: CASSLAGAEPQHF
D gene: .; clone size: many; J gene: TRBJ2-3; V gene: TRBV11-3; CDR3 DNA: TGTGCCAGCAGCTCGTTCACAGATACGCAGTATTTT; CDR3 protein: CASSSFTDTQYF
D gene: TRBD2; clone size: few; J gene: TRBJ2-1; V gene: TRBV7-9; CDR3 DNA: TGTGCCAGCAGCTACCAGGGACTAGCGGGATACAATGAGCAGTTCTTC; CDR3 protein: CASSYQGLAGYNEQFF
D gene: .; clone size: many; J gene: TRBJ2-7; V gene: TRBV7-7; CDR3 DNA: TGTGCTAGCAGCTTATTTGGGGGATACGAGCAGTACTTC; CDR3 protein: CASSLFGGYEQYF
D gene: .; clone size: many; J gene: TRBJ1-5; V gene: TRBV5-1; CDR3 DNA: TGCGCCAGCAGCTTAGATTCTCAGGGACAGCCCCAGCATTTT; CDR3 protein: CASSLDSQGQPQHF
D gene: .; clone size: .; J gene: TRBJ2-1; V gene: TRBV4-2; CDR3 DNA: TGTGCCAGCAGCCAAGTTGGGGCGCCCGTTTACAATGAGCAGTTCTTC; CDR3 protein: CASSQVGAPVYNEQFF
D gene: .; clone size: .; J gene: TRBJ2-1; V gene: TRBV14; CDR3 DNA: TGTGCCAGCAGCCGCAACCTAGATTCATACAATGAGCAGTTCTTC; CDR3 protein: CASSRNLDSYNEQFF
D gene: .; clone size: many; J gene: TRBJ1-3; V gene: TRBV12-3/TRBV12-4; CDR3 DNA: TGTGCCAGCCAAGTCGGTGTTGGAAACACCATATATTTT; CDR3 protein: CASQVGVGNTIYF
D gene: .; clone size: many; J gene: TRBJ2-6; V gene: TRBV4-3; CDR3 DNA: TGCGCCAGCAGCCAAGATCGGCGGAGGACCCACTCTGGGGCCAACGTCCTGACTTTC; CDR3 protein: CASSQDRRRTHSGANVLTF
D gene: .; clone size: few; J gene: TRBJ2-7; V gene: TRBV27; CDR3 DNA: TGTGCCAGCAGTTTAGGTACGACTAATGAGCAGTACTTC; CDR3 protein: CASSLGTTNEQYF
D gene: TRBD2; clone size: many; J gene: TRBJ2-7; V gene: TRBV6-2/TRBV6-3; CDR3 DNA: TGTGCCAGCAGTTCGAGCGGGGGTAGCTACGAGCAGTACTTC; CDR3 protein: CASSSSGGSYEQYF
D gene: TRBD1; clone size: many; J gene: TRBJ1-1; V gene: TRBV18; CDR3 DNA: TGTGCCAGCTCACGGACCGGGACAGTGAACACTGAAGCTTTCTTT; CDR3 protein: CASSRTGTVNTEAFF
D gene: .; clone size: many; J gene: TRBJ1-3; V gene: TRBV6-5; CDR3 DNA: TGTGCCAGCAAGATTGGCTCTGGAAACACCATATATTTT; CDR3 protein: CASKIGSGNTIYF
D gene: TRBD2; clone size: few; J gene: TRBJ2-3; V gene: TRBV13; CDR3 DNA: TGTGCCAGCAGCCCTGCTGGGGACGGGAGGGGAGATACGCAGTATTTT; CDR3 protein: CASSPAGDGRGDTQYF
D gene: .; clone size: many; J gene: TRBJ2-3; V gene: TRBV6-5; CDR3 DNA: TGTGCCAGCAGTTACTCAGGGGTTAGCACAGATACGCAGTATTTT; CDR3 protein: CASSYSGVSTDTQYF
D gene: .; clone size: many; J gene: TRBJ1-1; V gene: TRBV7-9; CDR3 DNA: TGTGCCAGCACCCACAGGGCCCTACTCCCTGAAGCTTTCTTT; CDR3 protein: CASTHRALLPEAFF
D gene: .; clone size: many; J gene: TRBJ2-7; V gene: TRBV3-1; CDR3 DNA: TGTGCCAGCAGCCTAGATGACTACGAGCAGTACTTC; CDR3 protein: CASSLDDYEQYF
D gene: .; clone size: few; J gene: TRBJ2-5; V gene: TRBV20-1; CDR3 DNA: TGCAGTGCTGAGGGGCAGGGGCAAGAGACCCAGTACTTC; CDR3 protein: CSAEGQGQETQYF
D gene: .; clone size: many; J gene: TRBJ2-3; V gene: TRBV9; CDR3 DNA: TGTGCCAGCAGCGTAGGGGCTACTTCCGCTAGCACAGATACGCAGTATTTT; CDR3 protein: CASSVGATSASTDTQYF
D gene: .; clone size: few; J gene: TRBJ2-7; V gene: TRBV6-2/TRBV6-3; CDR3 DNA: TGTGCCAGCAGTTCACACGATCTGAAGGACGAGCAGTACTTC; CDR3 protein: CASSSHDLKDEQYF
D gene: TRBD2; clone size: .; J gene: TRBJ2-3; V gene: TRBV10-2; CDR3 DNA: TGCGCCAGCAGTGCAGCGGGGGGGCGAGGCACAGATACGCAGTATTTT; CDR3 protein: CASSAAGGRGTDTQYF
D gene: TRBD1; clone size: .; J gene: TRBJ1-2; V gene: TRBV2; CDR3 DNA: TGTGCCAGCAGCCTCGGACAGGGCTGGGATGGCTACACCTTC; CDR3 protein: CASSLGQGWDGYTF
D gene: .; clone size: few; J gene: TRBJ1-5; V gene: TRBV2; CDR3 DNA: TGTGCCAGCAGTGACAGGGAGCGGCAGCCCCAGCATTTT; CDR3 protein: CASSDRERQPQHF
D gene: .; clone size: few; J gene: TRBJ1-2; V gene: TRBV10-3; CDR3 DNA: TGTGCCATCAGTGATTCCAAGGGGGGATCGGTAGGCTACACCTTC; CDR3 protein: CAISDSKGGSVGYTF
D gene: .; clone size: few; J gene: TRBJ2-3; V gene: TRBV6-5; CDR3 DNA: TGTGCCAGCAGTTACCTCCGGGCCGCGAACACAGATACGCAGTATTTT; CDR3 protein: CASSYLRAANTDTQYF
D gene: TRBD2; clone size: .; J gene: TRBJ2-3; V gene: TRBV6-2/TRBV6-3; CDR3 DNA: TGTGCCACCCGAGGAGCGGGGGGCTATATGTATCGCACAGATACGCAGTATTTT; CDR3 protein: CATRGAGGYMYRTDTQYF
D gene: .; clone size: .; J gene: TRBJ1-2; V gene: TRBV5-1; CDR3 DNA: TGCGCCAGCTCGGACAGAGACTATGGCTACACCTTC; CDR3 protein: CASSDRDYGYTF
D gene: TRBD1; clone size: many; J gene: TRBJ2-1; V gene: TRBV27; CDR3 DNA: TGTGCCAGCAGTCCGTATCGGACAGGGGAACTCTACAATGAGCAGTTCTTC; CDR3 protein: CASSPYRTGELYNEQFF
D gene: .; clone size: many; J gene: TRBJ2-2; V gene: TRBV12-3/TRBV12-4; CDR3 DNA: TGTGCCAGCAGTTTAGGACAGGTTGGCACCGGGGAGCTGTTTTTT; CDR3 protein: CASSLGQVGTGELFF
D gene: .; clone size: few; J gene: TRBJ2-2; V gene: TRBV7-3; CDR3 DNA: TGTGCCAGCAGCTCCGCCCACGGAACCGGGGAGCTGTTTTTT; CDR3 protein: CASSSAHGTGELFF
D gene: .; clone size: many; J gene: TRBJ1-4; V gene: TRBV12-3/TRBV12-4; CDR3 DNA: TGTGCCAGCAGTTTGACGTGGGAAAAACTGTTTTTT; CDR3 protein: CASSLTWEKLFF